This is a list of T cell receptor beta chains from one sample in a study of blood T cell repertoires in COVID-19. TCRdb keeps only in-frame clones here, not all; method: immunoSEQ multiplex PCR. The sample yields about 70,000 clones, roughly 76% seen once. Material: peripheral blood. All receptors derive from a woman between 65 and 79 years old with acute or convalescent COVID-19. CDR3s include the opening cysteine and the closing phenylalanine or tryptophan. The order of the fields is V gene, CDR3 length, clone size, J gene, D gene, CDR3 DNA, CDR3 protein. A D gene is named only where the DNA matches it firmly. Only some rows state a clone size, as once, few, many or a class for expanded clones.

V: TRBV24-1
length: 13
size: -
J: TRBJ2-5
D: TRBD1
DNA: TGTGCCACCAGAGACAGGGGTAGAGAGACCCAGTACTTC
CDR3: CATRDRGRETQYF

V: TRBV9
length: 16
size: -
J: TRBJ2-7
D: -
DNA: TGTGCCACCGGGTCGAAGGGGCGACACTATAGTTACGAGCAGTACTTC
CDR3: CATGSKGRHYSYEQYF

V: TRBV23-1
length: 14
size: -
J: TRBJ2-7
D: -
DNA: TGCGCCAGCAGTCAATCAGGCGCAGGGCACGAGCAGTACTTC
CDR3: CASSQSGAGHEQYF

V: TRBV19
length: 15
size: -
J: TRBJ1-2
D: -
DNA: TGTGCCAGTAGTCACGAAAGGGGAACAGACTATGGCTACACCTTC
CDR3: CASSHERGTDYGYTF

V: TRBV3-1/TRBV3-2
length: 15
size: once
J: TRBJ2-7
D: -
DNA: TGTGCCAGCAGCCAAGAGCCGGGAATCCTCTACGAGCAGTACTTC
CDR3: CASSQEPGILYEQYF

V: TRBV3-1/TRBV3-2
length: 16
size: -
J: TRBJ2-1
D: TRBD1
DNA: TGTGCCAGCAGCCGAGGTCGGGACAGGGTTTCTAATGAGCAGTTCTTC
CDR3: CASSRGRDRVSNEQFF

V: TRBV29-1
length: 13
size: -
J: TRBJ2-3
D: TRBD1
DNA: TGCAGCGTTGAAGGGGGACAGGGTGATACGCAGTATTTT
CDR3: CSVEGGQGDTQYF

V: TRBV21-1
length: 14
size: -
J: TRBJ2-7
D: -
DNA: TGTGCCAGTCTTAGGTCACGGAGCTCCTACGAGCAGTACTTC
CDR3: CASLRSRSSYEQYF

V: TRBV10-1
length: 12
size: -
J: TRBJ2-2
D: -
DNA: TGCGCCAGCAGTGCGAGCACCGGGGAGCTGTTTTTT
CDR3: CASSASTGELFF

V: TRBV15
length: 15
size: -
J: TRBJ2-5
D: TRBD1
DNA: TGTGCCACCAGCAGATCCACAGGGGGCCTAGGGACCCAGTACTTC
CDR3: CATSRSTGGLGTQYF

V: TRBV27
length: 13
size: -
J: TRBJ2-3
D: -
DNA: TGTGCCAGCAGTCCCTTCGGGACAGATACGCAGTATTTT
CDR3: CASSPFGTDTQYF

V: TRBV18
length: 16
size: -
J: TRBJ2-7
D: TRBD1
DNA: TGTGCCAGCTCACCACCATTGGGACAGGGGGGCTACGAGCAGTACTTC
CDR3: CASSPPLGQGGYEQYF

V: TRBV2
length: 15
size: -
J: TRBJ2-7
D: TRBD1
DNA: TGTGCCAGCAGTCGGACAGGGGGCAGCTCCTACGAGCAGTACTTC
CDR3: CASSRTGGSSYEQYF

V: TRBV5-1
length: 14
size: -
J: TRBJ1-2
D: TRBD1
DNA: TGCGCCAGCAGCTCTGGACAGGGGCAACATGGCTACACCTTC
CDR3: CASSSGQGQHGYTF

V: TRBV28
length: 16
size: -
J: TRBJ1-5
D: -
DNA: TGTGCCAGCATCACTAAAGGGTTGGGAGGAGGACAGCCCCAGCATTTT
CDR3: CASITKGLGGGQPQHF

V: TRBV5-6
length: 13
size: once
J: TRBJ1-3
D: -
DNA: TGTGCCAGCAGCGTACAGGGAAGAAACACCATATATTTT
CDR3: CASSVQGRNTIYF

V: TRBV7-9
length: 14
size: -
J: TRBJ2-5
D: TRBD1
DNA: TGTGCCAGCAGCTACGGACAGGGTGGGCAGACCCAGTACTTC
CDR3: CASSYGQGGQTQYF

V: TRBV6-5
length: 13
size: -
J: TRBJ2-7
D: TRBD1
DNA: TGTGCCAGACAGGGGTGGAGCTCCTACGAGCAGTACTTC
CDR3: CARQGWSSYEQYF

V: TRBV4-1
length: 20
size: -
J: TRBJ2-4
D: TRBD2
DNA: TGCGCCAGCAGCCGCTTTGGACTAGCGGGAACTTCCGTGGCCAAAAACATTCAGTACTTC
CDR3: CASSRFGLAGTSVAKNIQYF

V: TRBV4-1
length: 16
size: few
J: TRBJ1-6
D: -
DNA: TGCGCCAGCAGCCATTCACCGACAGGCAGTAATTCACCCCTCCACTTT
CDR3: CASSHSPTGSNSPLHF

V: TRBV27
length: 17
size: -
J: TRBJ1-1
D: TRBD1
DNA: TGTGCCAGCAGAGTTCTCCTGACGGGACAGGCTAACACTGAAGCTTTCTTT
CDR3: CASRVLLTGQANTEAFF

V: TRBV19
length: 16
size: -
J: TRBJ1-5
D: -
DNA: TGTGCCAGTAGTATACGGGGGAGGAGGACATATCAGCCCCAGCATTTT
CDR3: CASSIRGRRTYQPQHF

V: TRBV7-8
length: 13
size: few
J: TRBJ1-5
D: -
DNA: TGTGCCAGCAGCTCGCGGCAAAGTCAGCCCCAGCATTTT
CDR3: CASSSRQSQPQHF

V: TRBV3-1/TRBV3-2
length: 14
size: -
J: TRBJ1-3
D: -
DNA: TGTGCCAGCAGCCTTTCAGGGGTCCGGAACACCATATATTTT
CDR3: CASSLSGVRNTIYF

V: TRBV27
length: 16
size: -
J: TRBJ2-1
D: TRBD2
DNA: TGTGCCAGCAGTCGCCTAGCGGGGCGAGGTCTGAATGAGCAGTTCTTC
CDR3: CASSRLAGRGLNEQFF

V: TRBV19
length: 18
size: -
J: TRBJ2-1
D: TRBD2
DNA: TGTGCCAGTAGTACGAAACCCCCCGGGACTAGCGGGAGATATGAGCAGTTCTTC
CDR3: CASSTKPPGTSGRYEQFF

V: TRBV19
length: 13
size: -
J: TRBJ2-2
D: -
DNA: TGTGTTTCGGGAGCGCTGAACACCGGGGAGCTGTTTTTT
CDR3: CVSGALNTGELFF

V: TRBV4-1
length: 14
size: -
J: TRBJ1-2
D: -
DNA: TGCGCCAGCAGCCAAGACGAACAGGGCTATGGCTACACCTTC
CDR3: CASSQDEQGYGYTF

V: TRBV14
length: 13
size: -
J: TRBJ2-7
D: TRBD1
DNA: TGTGCCAGCAGGGGACAGGCAACCTACGAGCAGTACTTC
CDR3: CASRGQATYEQYF

V: TRBV7-8
length: 15
size: -
J: TRBJ2-2
D: -
DNA: TGTGCCAGCACCTCCTCCAGGACATGGACCGGGGAGCTGTTTTTT
CDR3: CASTSSRTWTGELFF

V: TRBV2
length: 14
size: few
J: TRBJ2-7
D: TRBD1
DNA: TGTGCCAGCAGAAGGACAGGGGGCCGCAGCGAGCAGTACTTC
CDR3: CASRRTGGRSEQYF